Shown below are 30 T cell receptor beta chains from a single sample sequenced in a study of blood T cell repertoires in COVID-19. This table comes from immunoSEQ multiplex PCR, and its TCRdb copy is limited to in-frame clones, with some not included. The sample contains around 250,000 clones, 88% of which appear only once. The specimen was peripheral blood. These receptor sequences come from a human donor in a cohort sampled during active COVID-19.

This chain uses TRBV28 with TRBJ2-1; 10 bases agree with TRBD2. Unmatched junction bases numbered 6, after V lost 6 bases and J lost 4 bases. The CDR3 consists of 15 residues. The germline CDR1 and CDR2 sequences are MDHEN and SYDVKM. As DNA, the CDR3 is TGTGCCAGCAGCCGAACTAGCGGGGCTTACAATGAGCAGTTCTTC. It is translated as CASSRTSGAYNEQFF.

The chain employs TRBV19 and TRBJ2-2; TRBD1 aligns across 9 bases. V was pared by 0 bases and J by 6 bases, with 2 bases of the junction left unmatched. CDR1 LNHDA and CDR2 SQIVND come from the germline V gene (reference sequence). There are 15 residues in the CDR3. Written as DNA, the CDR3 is TGTGCCAGTAGTATAGAACAGGGGGCACCCGGGGAGCTGTTTTTT. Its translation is CASSIEQGAPGELFF.

CDR3 loop: CASSDDPCAAGNQETQYF. As DNA, the CDR3 is TGTGCCAGCAGTGACGACCCCTGCGCCGCGGGGAACCAAGAGACCCAGTACTTC. The V call is TRBV6-4, the J call TRBJ2-5; weak D call: TRBD2 (6 bases). V dropped 2 bases and J dropped 0 bases, with 19 bases sitting between them. The germline gives CDR1 MRHNA, CDR2 SNTAGT. The CDR3 sequence is 18 residues long.

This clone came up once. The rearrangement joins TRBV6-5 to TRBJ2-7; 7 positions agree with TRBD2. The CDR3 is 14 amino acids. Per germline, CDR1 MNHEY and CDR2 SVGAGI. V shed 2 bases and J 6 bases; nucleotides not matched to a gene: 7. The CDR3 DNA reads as TGTGCCAGCAGTTACACGGGGGAGGGAATCGAGCAGTACTTC. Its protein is CASSYTGEGIEQYF.

The CDR3 loop reads CASRRDTDRVNSPLHF. The CDR3 DNA follows: TGCGCCAGCAGACGTGATACTGACAGGGTAAATTCACCCCTCCACTTT. The chain is built from TRBV5-1 and TRBJ1-6; 7 positions agree with TRBD1. V was pared by 5 bases and J by 7 bases, with 12 bases of the junction left unmatched. Germline V gives CDR1 SGHRS, CDR2 YFSETQ. The CDR3 is 16 amino acids.

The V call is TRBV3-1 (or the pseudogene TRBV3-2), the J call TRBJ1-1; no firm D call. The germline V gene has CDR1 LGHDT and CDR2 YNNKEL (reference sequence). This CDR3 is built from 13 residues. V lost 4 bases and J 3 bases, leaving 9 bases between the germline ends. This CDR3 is CASSLTEDTEAFF. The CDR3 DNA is TGTGCCAGCAGCCTTACTGAGGACACTGAAGCTTTCTTT.

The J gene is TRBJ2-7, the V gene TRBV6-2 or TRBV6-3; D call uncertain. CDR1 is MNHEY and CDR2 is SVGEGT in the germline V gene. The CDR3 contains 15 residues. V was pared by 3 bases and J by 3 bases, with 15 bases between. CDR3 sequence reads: CASSYPKLPHYEQYF. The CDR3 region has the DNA TGTGCCAGCAGTTATCCCAAACTACCCCACTACGAGCAGTACTTC.

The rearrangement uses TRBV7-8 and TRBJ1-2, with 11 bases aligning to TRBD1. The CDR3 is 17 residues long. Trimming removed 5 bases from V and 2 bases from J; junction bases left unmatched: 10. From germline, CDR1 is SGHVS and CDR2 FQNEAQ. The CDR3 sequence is CASSPRTRDRGNYGYTF. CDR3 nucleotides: TGTGCCAGCAGCCCGAGAACCCGGGACAGGGGGAACTATGGCTACACCTTC.

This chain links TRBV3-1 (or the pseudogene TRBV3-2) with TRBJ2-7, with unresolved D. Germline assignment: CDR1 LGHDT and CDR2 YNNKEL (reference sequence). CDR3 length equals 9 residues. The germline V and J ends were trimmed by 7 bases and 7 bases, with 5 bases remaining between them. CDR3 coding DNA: TGTGCCAGCACGGGTGAGCAGTACTTC. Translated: CASTGEQYF.

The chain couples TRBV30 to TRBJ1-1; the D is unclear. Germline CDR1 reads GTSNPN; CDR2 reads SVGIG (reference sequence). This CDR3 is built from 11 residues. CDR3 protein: CGSSRNTEAFF. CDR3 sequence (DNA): TGTGGTTCCTCCCGGAACACTGAAGCTTTCTTT.

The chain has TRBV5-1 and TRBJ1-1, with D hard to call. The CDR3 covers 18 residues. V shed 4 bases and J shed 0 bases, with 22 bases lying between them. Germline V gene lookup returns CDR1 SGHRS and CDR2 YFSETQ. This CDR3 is CASSPDVVRLSLNTEAFF. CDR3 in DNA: TGCGCCAGCAGCCCCGACGTGGTGAGGTTGAGCCTGAACACTGAAGCTTTCTTT.

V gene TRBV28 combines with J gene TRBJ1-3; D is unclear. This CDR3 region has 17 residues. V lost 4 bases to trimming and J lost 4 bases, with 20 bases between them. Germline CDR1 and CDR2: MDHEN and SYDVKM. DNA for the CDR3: TGTGCCAGCAGTTACCCCGGGCACCTGGGAGGAGGAAACACCATATATTTT. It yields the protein CASSYPGHLGGGNTIYF. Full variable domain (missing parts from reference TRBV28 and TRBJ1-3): DVKVTQSSRYLVKRTGEKVFLECVQDMDHENMFWYRQDPGLGLRLIYFSYDVKMKEKGDIPEGYSVSREKKERFSLILESASTNQTSMYLCASSYPGHLGGGNTIYFGEGSWLTVV.

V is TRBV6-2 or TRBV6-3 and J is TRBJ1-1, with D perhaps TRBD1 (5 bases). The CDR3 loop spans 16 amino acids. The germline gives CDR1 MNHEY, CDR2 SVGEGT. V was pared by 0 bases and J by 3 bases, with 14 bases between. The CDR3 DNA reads TGTGCCAGCAGTTACTCGAGAACAGGCCCTGACACTGAAGCTTTCTTT. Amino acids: CASSYSRTGPDTEAFF.

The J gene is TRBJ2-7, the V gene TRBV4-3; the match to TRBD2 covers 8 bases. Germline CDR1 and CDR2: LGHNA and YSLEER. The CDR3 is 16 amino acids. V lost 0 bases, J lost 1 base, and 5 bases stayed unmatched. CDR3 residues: CASSQDRAGVSYEQYF. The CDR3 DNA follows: TGCGCCAGCAGCCAAGACCGAGCGGGGGTTTCCTACGAGCAGTACTTC.

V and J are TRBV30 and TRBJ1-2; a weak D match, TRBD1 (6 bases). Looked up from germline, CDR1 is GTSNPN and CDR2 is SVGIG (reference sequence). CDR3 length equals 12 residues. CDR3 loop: CALSGVGYGYTF. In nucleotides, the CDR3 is TGTGCGCTTTCAGGGGTGGGCTATGGCTACACCTTC.

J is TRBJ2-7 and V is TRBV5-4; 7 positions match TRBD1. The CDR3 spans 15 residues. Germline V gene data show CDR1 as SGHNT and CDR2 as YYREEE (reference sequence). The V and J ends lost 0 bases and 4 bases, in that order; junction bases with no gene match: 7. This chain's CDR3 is CASSLEQGIPYEQYF. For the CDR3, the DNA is TGTGCCAGCAGCTTGGAACAGGGGATCCCGTACGAGCAGTACTTC.

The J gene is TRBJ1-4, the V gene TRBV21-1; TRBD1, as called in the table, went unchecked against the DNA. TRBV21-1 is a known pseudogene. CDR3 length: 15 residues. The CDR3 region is CASSNNGRFNEKLFF. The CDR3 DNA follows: TGTGCCAGCAGCAATAACGGCAGGTTTAATGAAAAACTGTTTTTT.

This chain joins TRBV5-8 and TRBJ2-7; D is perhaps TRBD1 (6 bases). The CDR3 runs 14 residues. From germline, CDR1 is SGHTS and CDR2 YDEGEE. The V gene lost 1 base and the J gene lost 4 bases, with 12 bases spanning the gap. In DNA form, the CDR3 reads TGTGCCAGCAGCTTGCAGCAGGGGAGATACGAGCAGTACTTC. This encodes CASSLQQGRYEQYF.

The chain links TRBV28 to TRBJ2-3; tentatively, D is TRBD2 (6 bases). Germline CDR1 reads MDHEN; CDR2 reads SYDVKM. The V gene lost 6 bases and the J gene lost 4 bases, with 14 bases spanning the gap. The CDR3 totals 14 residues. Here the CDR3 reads CASRSWGRPDTQYF. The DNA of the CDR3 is TGTGCCAGCAGGTCGTGGGGGAGGCCAGATACGCAGTATTTT.

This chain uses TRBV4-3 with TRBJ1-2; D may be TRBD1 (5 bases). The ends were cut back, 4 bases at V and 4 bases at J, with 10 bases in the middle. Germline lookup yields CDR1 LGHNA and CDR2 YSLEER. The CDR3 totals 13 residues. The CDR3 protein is CASSRDRSYGYTF. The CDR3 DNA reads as TGCGCCAGCAGCCGAGACAGATCCTATGGCTACACCTTC.

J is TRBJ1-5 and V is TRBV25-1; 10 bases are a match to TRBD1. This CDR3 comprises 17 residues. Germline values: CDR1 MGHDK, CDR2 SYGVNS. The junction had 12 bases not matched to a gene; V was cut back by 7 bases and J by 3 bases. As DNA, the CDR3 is TGTGCCAGCAATCCCCTCGAGGGGACAGGGGTCAATCAGCCCCAGCATTTT. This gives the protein CASNPLEGTGVNQPQHF.

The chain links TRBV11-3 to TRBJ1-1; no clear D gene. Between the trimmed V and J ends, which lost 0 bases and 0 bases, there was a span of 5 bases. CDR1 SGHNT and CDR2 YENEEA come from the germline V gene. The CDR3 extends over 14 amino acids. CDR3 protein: CASSLDSMNTEAFF. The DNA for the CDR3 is TGTGCCAGCAGCTTAGACAGTATGAACACTGAAGCTTTCTTT.

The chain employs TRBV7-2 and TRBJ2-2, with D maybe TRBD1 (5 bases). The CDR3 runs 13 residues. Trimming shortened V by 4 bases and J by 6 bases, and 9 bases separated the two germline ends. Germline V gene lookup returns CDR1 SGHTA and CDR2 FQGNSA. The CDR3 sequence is CASSSRVAGELFF. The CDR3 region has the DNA TGTGCCAGCAGCTCCAGGGTGGCCGGGGAGCTGTTTTTT.

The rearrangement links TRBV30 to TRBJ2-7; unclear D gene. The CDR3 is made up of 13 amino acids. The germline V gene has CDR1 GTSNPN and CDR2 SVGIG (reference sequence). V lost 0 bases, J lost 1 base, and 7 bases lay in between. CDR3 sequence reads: CAWSVETSYEQYF. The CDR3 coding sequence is TGTGCCTGGAGTGTAGAGACTTCCTACGAGCAGTACTTC.

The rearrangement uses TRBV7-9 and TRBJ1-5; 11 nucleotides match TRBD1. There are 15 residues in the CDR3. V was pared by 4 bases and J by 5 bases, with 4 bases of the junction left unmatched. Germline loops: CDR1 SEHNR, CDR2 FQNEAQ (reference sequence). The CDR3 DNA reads TGTGCCAGCAGCTGGGGGACAGGGGGATATCAGCCCCAGCATTTT. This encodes CASSWGTGGYQPQHF.

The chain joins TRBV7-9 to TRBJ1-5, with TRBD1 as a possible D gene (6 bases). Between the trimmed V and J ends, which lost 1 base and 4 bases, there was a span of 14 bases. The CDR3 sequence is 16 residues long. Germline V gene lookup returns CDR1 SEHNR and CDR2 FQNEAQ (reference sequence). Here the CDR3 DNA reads TGTGCCAGCAGCTTAGGTGGGCTGGGGACAAATCAGCCCCAGCATTTT. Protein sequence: CASSLGGLGTNQPQHF.

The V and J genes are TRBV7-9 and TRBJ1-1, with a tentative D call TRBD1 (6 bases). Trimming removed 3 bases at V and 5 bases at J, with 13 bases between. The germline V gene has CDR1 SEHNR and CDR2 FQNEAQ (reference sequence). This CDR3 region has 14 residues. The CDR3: CASSFLGGGTEAFF. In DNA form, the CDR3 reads TGTGCCAGCAGCTTTTTAGGGGGTGGGACTGAAGCTTTCTTT.

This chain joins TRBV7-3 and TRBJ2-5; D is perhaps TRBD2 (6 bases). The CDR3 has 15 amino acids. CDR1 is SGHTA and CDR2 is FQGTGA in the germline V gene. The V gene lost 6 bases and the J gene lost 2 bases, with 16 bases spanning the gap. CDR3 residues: CASRRLGTEQETQYF. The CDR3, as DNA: TGTGCCAGCAGACGCCTTGGGACTGAACAAGAGACCCAGTACTTC.

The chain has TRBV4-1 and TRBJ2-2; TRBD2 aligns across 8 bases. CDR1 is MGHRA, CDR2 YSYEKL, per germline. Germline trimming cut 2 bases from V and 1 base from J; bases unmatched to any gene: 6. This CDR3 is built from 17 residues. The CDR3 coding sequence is TGCGCCAGCAGCCAAAACCACGGGGGGGAGAACACCGGGGAGCTGTTTTTT. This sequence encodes CASSQNHGGENTGELFF.

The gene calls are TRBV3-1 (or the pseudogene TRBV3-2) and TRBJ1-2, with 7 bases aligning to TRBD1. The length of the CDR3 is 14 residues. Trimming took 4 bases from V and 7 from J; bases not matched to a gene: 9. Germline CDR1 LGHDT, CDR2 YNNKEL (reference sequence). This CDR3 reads CASSPHYRGSGYTF. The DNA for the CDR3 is TGTGCCAGCAGCCCCCATTACAGGGGCAGTGGCTACACCTTC.